This T cell receptor (beta chain) stems from a study of regulatory T cells in long-lasting Graves disease. Arm-PCR of CDR3 regions and iRepertoire HTBI primers were the basis on which TCR beta libraries were built. TCRdb redid the calling of the multiplex PCR reads with MiXCR, one entry per CDR3 protein. The sample consists of 500,000 to 700,000 distinct CDR3 sequences, 15% to 20% of them appearing once. The time point was: newly diagnosed GD, antithyroid drugs for less than 3 months. From PBMCs, RNA was extracted and then used to make the TCR library. Nine milliliters of peripheral blood went into EDTA tubes. Germline CDR1 SGHRS, CDR2 YFSETQ. There are 15 residues in the CDR3. The trim removed 9 bases at V and 7 bases at J, leaving 14 bases unmatched. The data were also submitted as part of a second study, on T cells in Graves' hyperthyroidism and ophthalmopathy.

Material: peripheral blood mononuclear cells (PBMCs), obtained at new diagnosis, from a patient treated with antithyroid drugs. The TCR was taken from a woman in her thirties with Graves disease. The J gene is TRBJ2-1, the V gene TRBV5-1, with 9 bases aligning to TRBD2. The CDR3 region is CATQRIAGVQNEQFF. CDR3 in DNA: TGCGCCACCCAAAGGATAGCGGGAGTCCAGAATGAGCAGTTCTTC.